Listed below are T cell receptor beta chains from one sample, sequenced in a study of tumor-infiltrating lymphocytes in primary liver carcinoma. TCRdb processed the multiplex PCR reads anew with MiXCR; each CDR3 protein has one entry. Of 310,000 or so distinct CDR3 sequences in the sample, approximately 54% were seen once. The sequencing sample was made of peripheral blood. These TCRs come from a woman under 40 with primary liver carcinoma and hepatitis B virus infection. The CDR3 runs from the conserved cysteine through the conserved F or W. Part of the rows lack a size; the others show once, few, many or a class for expanded clones.

v_gene	abundance	j_gene	CDR3aa
TRBV11-2	NA	TRBJ1-1	CASSLGDSTEAFF
TRBV28	once	TRBJ2-2	CASESSPTGELFF
TRBV12-3/TRBV12-4	NA	TRBJ2-3	CASSLPLADTQYF
TRBV5-5	few	TRBJ2-5	CASSLTSVFQETQYF
TRBV6-1	NA	TRBJ2-2	CASRREGTGELFF
TRBV28	NA	TRBJ2-7	CASSSWAEAREQYF
TRBV6-2/TRBV6-3	few	TRBJ2-7	CASSYSISQSYEQYF
TRBV6-1	few	TRBJ1-2	CASSPGRDYGYTF
TRBV6-6	NA	TRBJ1-4	CASSYMGPGEKLFF
TRBV4-1	NA	TRBJ1-5	CASSQTHTGRVNQPQHF
TRBV5-5	NA	TRBJ1-1	CVSNTRAGGPNEAFF
TRBV12-3/TRBV12-4	few	TRBJ2-3	CASSSDHRTDTQYF
TRBV11-2	many	TRBJ2-1	CASSLEASYNEQFF
TRBV11-1	NA	TRBJ2-1	CASSSGWRKEQFF
TRBV7-9	few	TRBJ2-1	CAGVLLPDEQFF
TRBV5-1	NA	TRBJ2-3	CASSLRPNTDTQYF
TRBV11-3	NA	TRBJ1-1	CASSLISGTNTGAFF
TRBV6-5	NA	TRBJ2-7	CACRGSNYVQYF
TRBV29-1	many	TRBJ2-1	CSVDLGLAKNNEQFF
TRBV6-5	many	TRBJ1-5	CASKRDRGRQPQHF
TRBV12-3/TRBV12-4	many	TRBJ2-3	CASGREITDTQYF
TRBV10-3	NA	TRBJ1-4	CATADPRTGNEKLFF
TRBV12-3/TRBV12-4	NA	TRBJ2-4	CASRLGQENIQYF
TRBV5-6	few	TRBJ2-2	CASSLLDGRGTGELFF
TRBV11-1	many	TRBJ2-7	CASSLVLDTYEQYF
TRBV6-6	NA	TRBJ1-1	CASSQGRMNTEASF
TRBV9	NA	TRBJ2-2	CASSVAGQGGGELFF
TRBV11-2	many	TRBJ2-1	CASSIRLAVGNEQFF
TRBV11-2	many	TRBJ2-7	CASSFTSGRTYEQYF
TRBV29-1	NA	TRBJ2-5	CSGDRGPGETQYF
TRBV6-1	NA	TRBJ2-5	CASSEYWETHYF
TRBV11-2	NA	TRBJ2-5	CASSLTGRTGTQHF
TRBV10-3	NA	TRBJ2-7	CAISEGGRGSEQYF
TRBV5-4	NA	TRBJ2-2	CASSLELAGVSGELCF
TRBV13	NA	TRBJ2-1	CASSSRAGEQFF
TRBV2	NA	TRBJ2-7	CASKREAIYEQYF
TRBV5-1	NA	TRBJ2-7	CASRPSASRDEQYF
TRBV6-6	few	TRBJ2-7	CASSYDNIAGGRLSYEQYF
TRBV4-3	many	TRBJ1-4	CASSQRGQGSGEKLFF
TRBV18	NA	TRBJ2-1	CANSGIPYNEQFF
TRBV4-1	NA	TRBJ2-2	CASSQEMRDTWELFF
TRBV6-2/TRBV6-3	many	TRBJ2-1	CASSPVRGLYNEQFF
TRBV7-9	NA	TRBJ2-7	CASSPRLGDLAGVILGEQYF
TRBV24-1	NA	TRBJ2-1	CATSDLPNQGGLYEQFF
TRBV12-3/TRBV12-4	NA	TRBJ2-1	CASSPIGAVNEEFF
TRBV4-1	NA	TRBJ2-1	CASSQQPYRLAGARNEQFF
TRBV7-8	few	TRBJ2-3	CASSYEVGTQYF
TRBV6-5	few	TRBJ2-1	CASSYSAGVSDNEQFF
TRBV6-4	NA	TRBJ2-2	CGSSELNTGELFF
TRBV29-1	many	TRBJ2-5	CSARRASQETQYF
TRBV4-1	NA	TRBJ1-1	CASSQSAGVSTEAFF
TRBV6-5	NA	TRBJ2-7	CASDEIRETEQYF
TRBV13	once	TRBJ1-2	CANSLAGEGVLGYTF
TRBV14	NA	TRBJ2-2	CASSQDRSARGTPVELFF